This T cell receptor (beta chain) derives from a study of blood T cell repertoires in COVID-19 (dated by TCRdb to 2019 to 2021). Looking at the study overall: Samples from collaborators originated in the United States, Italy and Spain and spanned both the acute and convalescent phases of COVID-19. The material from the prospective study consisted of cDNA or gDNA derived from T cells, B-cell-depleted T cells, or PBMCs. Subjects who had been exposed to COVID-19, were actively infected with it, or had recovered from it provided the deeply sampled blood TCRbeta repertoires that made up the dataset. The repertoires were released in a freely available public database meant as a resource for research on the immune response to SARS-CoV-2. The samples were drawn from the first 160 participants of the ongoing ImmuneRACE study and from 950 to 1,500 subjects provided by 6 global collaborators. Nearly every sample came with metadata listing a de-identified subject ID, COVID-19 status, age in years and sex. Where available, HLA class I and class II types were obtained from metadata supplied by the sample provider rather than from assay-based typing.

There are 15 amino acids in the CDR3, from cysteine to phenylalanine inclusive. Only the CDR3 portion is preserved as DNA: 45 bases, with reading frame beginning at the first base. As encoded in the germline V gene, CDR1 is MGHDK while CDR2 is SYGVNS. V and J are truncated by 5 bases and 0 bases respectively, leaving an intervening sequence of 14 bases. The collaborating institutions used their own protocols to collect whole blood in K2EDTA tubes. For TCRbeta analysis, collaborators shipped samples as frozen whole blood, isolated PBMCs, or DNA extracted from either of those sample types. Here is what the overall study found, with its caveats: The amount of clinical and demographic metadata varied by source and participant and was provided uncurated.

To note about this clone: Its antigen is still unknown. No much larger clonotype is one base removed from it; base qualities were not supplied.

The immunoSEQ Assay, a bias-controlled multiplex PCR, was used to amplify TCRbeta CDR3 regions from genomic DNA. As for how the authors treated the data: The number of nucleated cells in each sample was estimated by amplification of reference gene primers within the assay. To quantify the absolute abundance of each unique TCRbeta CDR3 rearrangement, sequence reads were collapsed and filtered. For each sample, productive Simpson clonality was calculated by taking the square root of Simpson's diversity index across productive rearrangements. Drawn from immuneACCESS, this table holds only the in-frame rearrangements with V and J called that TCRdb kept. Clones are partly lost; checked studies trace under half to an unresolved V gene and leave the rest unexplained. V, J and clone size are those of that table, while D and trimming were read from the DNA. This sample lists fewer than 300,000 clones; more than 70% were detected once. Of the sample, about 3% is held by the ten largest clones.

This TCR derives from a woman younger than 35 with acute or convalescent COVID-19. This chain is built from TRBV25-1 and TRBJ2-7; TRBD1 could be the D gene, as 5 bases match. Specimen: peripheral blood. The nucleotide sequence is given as TGTGCCAGCAGTCCCAGGGCAGGGAACTCCTACGAGCAGTACTTC. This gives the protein CASSPRAGNSYEQYF.